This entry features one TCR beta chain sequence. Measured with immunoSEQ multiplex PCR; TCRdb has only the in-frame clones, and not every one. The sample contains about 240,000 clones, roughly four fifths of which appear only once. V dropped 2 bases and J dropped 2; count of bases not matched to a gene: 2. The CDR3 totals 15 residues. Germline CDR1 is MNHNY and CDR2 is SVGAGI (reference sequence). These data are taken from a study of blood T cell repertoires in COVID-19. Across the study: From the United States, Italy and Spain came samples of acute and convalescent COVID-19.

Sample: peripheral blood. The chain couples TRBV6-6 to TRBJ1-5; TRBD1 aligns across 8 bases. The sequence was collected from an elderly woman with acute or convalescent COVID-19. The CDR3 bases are TGTGCCAGCAGTTACGCAGGGGGCCGCAATCAGCCCCAGCATTTT. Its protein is CASSYAGGRNQPQHF.